The sequence of this TCR beta chain was determined in a study of T cell changes during pregnancy in multiple sclerosis. Sequenced by immunoSEQ multiplex PCR; TCRdb stores in-frame clones only, minus some. The table includes 35,000 to 55,000 clones, 80% to 90% detected once. V lost 6 bases to trimming and J lost 5 bases; unmatched junction nucleotides: 11. The CDR3 sequence is 15 residues long. Looked up from germline, CDR1 is KGHSH and CDR2 is LQKENI. This clonotype was sampled from a female donor with multiple sclerosis, enrolled in a pregnancy study. Sample: CD4+ T cells from peripheral blood mononuclear cells, taken after pregnancy. The rearrangement uses TRBV18 and TRBJ1-2, with TRBD1 matching 8 bases. The CDR3 spells CASSTMARGQYGYTF. For the CDR3, the DNA is TGTGCCAGCTCCACCATGGCCAGGGGGCAATATGGCTACACCTTC.